This TCR beta chain was sequenced during a study of sequential checkpoint blockade in melanoma. Study-level information: After nivolumab or ipilimumab alone, approximately 22 patients had week-13 rebiopsies.

CDR1 and CDR2 (germline): MNHGY, SAAAGT. This CDR3 is built from 17 residues. The V and J ends lost 5 bases and 8 bases, in that order; junction bases with no gene match: 13. Treatment denoted: randomized to nivolumab then ipilimumab (arm A) or the reverse (arm B). The protocol was immunoSEQ multiplex PCR, while the TCRdb copy is restricted to in-frame clones and leaves out a portion. Of about 3,400 clones listed, around a fifth are singletons. There are a few counts of this clone. The sample consisted of tumor tissue (inferred from file names), taken from a patient given nivolumab and ipilimumab in sequence. The TCR originated in a human donor with melanoma. The chain combines TRBV6-8 with TRBJ1-6; 9 bases match TRBD1. This chain's CDR3 is CASSNRGGDRDDSPLHF. The CDR3 DNA sequence: TGTGCCAGCAGTAATAGGGGGGGGGACAGGGACGATTCACCCCTCCACTTT.